The T cell receptor beta chain described here comes from a study of OX40 agonist ivuxolimab in advanced cancers. Study background: Earlier anti-PD-1, anti-PD-L1 or anti-CTLA-4 therapy was permitted; 30% to 45% had received some. Three patients got partial responses; one had hepatocellular carcinoma and two had cutaneous melanoma.

The germline V gene has CDR1 KGHSH and CDR2 LQKENI. This CDR3 contains 14 residues. V lost 3 bases and J lost 4, with 11 bases in between. This table comes from immunoSEQ multiplex PCR, and its TCRdb copy is limited to in-frame clones, with some not included. The data hold 70,000 or so clones, with 84% observed a single time. The receptor comes from an adult with an advanced solid tumor such as melanoma, head and neck, liver or kidney cancer. Material: CD4+ or CD8+ T cells sorted from blood, obtained in a trial of the OX40 agonist ivuxolimab. This chain uses TRBV18 with TRBJ2-3, with D possibly TRBD2 on 5 matching bases. The CDR3, as DNA: TGTGCCAGCTCACCGGGCGAGGGCGCAGATACGCAGTATTTT. This gives the protein CASSPGEGADTQYF.